Listed below are T cell receptor beta chains from one sample, sequenced in a study of blood T cell repertoires in COVID-19. Repertoires were generated with immunoSEQ multiplex PCR, while TCRdb's copy carries only in-frame clones and drops some. The data hold around 46,000 clones, with about 87% observed a single time. Material: peripheral blood. These receptors were obtained from a human donor in a cohort sampled during active COVID-19. CDR3s include the opening cysteine and the closing phenylalanine or tryptophan. D genes are given only for firm matches. Size tells how often a clone was seen (once, few, many) or the class of an expanded clone, and some rows leave it out.

j_call | v_call | d_call | clone_size | cdr3_aa | cdr3_nt
TRBJ2-7 | TRBV2 | - | few | CASGGGGSYEQYF | TGTGCCAGTGGAGGGGGCGGTTCCTACGAGCAGTACTTC
TRBJ2-7 | TRBV9 | TRBD2 | - | CASSVGASGGPTYEQYF | TGTGCCAGCAGCGTAGGGGCTAGCGGGGGGCCGACCTACGAGCAGTACTTC
TRBJ2-3 | TRBV28 | TRBD2 | - | CASSQRLAGGRGTQYF | TGTGCCAGCAGTCAAAGACTAGCGGGAGGGAGAGGTACGCAGTATTTT
TRBJ2-1 | TRBV7-2 | - | - | CASSEGGYGYNEQFF | TGTGCCAGCAGCGAGGGGGGGTATGGCTACAATGAGCAGTTCTTC
TRBJ2-3 | TRBV7-9 | TRBD1 | - | CASSPTQGSSDTQYF | TGTGCCAGCAGCCCCACACAGGGGTCAAGTGATACGCAGTATTTT
TRBJ1-2 | TRBV29-1 | - | - | CSCFGGGDGYTF | TGCAGCTGTTTCGGGGGAGGCGATGGCTACACCTTC
TRBJ1-1 | TRBV5-4 | TRBD1 | - | CASSLAAGTGNSEAFF | TGTGCCAGCAGCTTGGCGGCCGGGACAGGAAATTCTGAAGCTTTCTTT
TRBJ2-5 | TRBV7-8 | - | - | CASSWGSDSQETQYF | TGTGCCAGCAGCTGGGGCTCGGACAGCCAAGAGACCCAGTACTTC
TRBJ2-1 | TRBV7-3 | TRBD1 | - | CASSLGQGANEQFF | TGTGCCAGCAGCTTAGGGCAGGGGGCTAACGAGCAGTTCTTC
TRBJ2-7 | TRBV7-2 | - | - | CASSLGEGAYEQYF | TGTGCCAGCAGCTTAGGGGAGGGGGCCTACGAGCAGTACTTC
TRBJ1-6 | TRBV7-9 | TRBD1 | - | CASSRGGQGLSLNSPLHF | TGTGCCAGCAGCAGGGGAGGACAGGGGCTTTCGCTTAATTCACCCCTCCACTTT
TRBJ2-1 | TRBV11-2 | - | - | CASSLGLAAGLGNEQFF | TGTGCCAGCAGCTTAGGGTTGGCAGCCGGCCTCGGGAATGAGCAGTTCTTC
TRBJ1-2 | TRBV7-2 | - | - | CASSSQGPYGYTF | TGTGCCAGCAGCTCACAGGGTCCCTATGGCTACACCTTC
TRBJ2-7 | TRBV7-9 | - | - | CASSDQGVPYEQYF | TGTGCCAGCAGCGATCAGGGTGTACCCTACGAGCAGTACTTC
TRBJ2-7 | TRBV2 | TRBD1 | - | CASSKDRFSDEQYF | TGTGCCAGCAGTAAGGACAGGTTCAGCGACGAGCAGTACTTC
TRBJ1-5 | TRBV2 | - | few | CATKGDANQPQHF | TGTGCCACAAAGGGGGACGCGAATCAGCCCCAGCATTTT
TRBJ2-7 | TRBV5-4 | - | - | CASSSRNEQYF | TGTGCCAGCAGCTCCCGTAACGAGCAGTACTTC
TRBJ2-7 | TRBV5-5 | - | - | CASQGLSYEQYF | TGTGCCAGCCAGGGGCTCTCCTACGAGCAGTACTTC
TRBJ2-3 | TRBV18 | - | - | CASSPDGASVPDTQYF | TGTGCCAGCTCACCTGATGGGGCTAGCGTCCCAGATACGCAGTATTTT
TRBJ1-1 | TRBV6-1 | - | - | CASSEVRVRLEAFF | TGTGCCAGCAGTGAAGTCCGGGTTCGCTTAGAAGCTTTCTTT
TRBJ2-1 | TRBV7-6 | - | - | CASSLVLRGDNEQFF | TGTGCCAGCAGCTTAGTCTTGCGGGGAGACAATGAGCAGTTCTTC
TRBJ2-1 | TRBV11-1 | - | few | CASSLSRGSYNEQFF | TGTGCCAGCAGCTTAAGTCGGGGTTCCTACAATGAGCAGTTCTTC
TRBJ2-7 | TRBV10-3 | - | few | CAIRKLADSYEQYF | TGTGCCATCAGGAAGCTAGCTGACTCCTACGAGCAGTACTTC
TRBJ2-1 | TRBV2 | - | - | CASSDRVDEQFF | TGTGCCAGCAGTGACAGGGTCGATGAGCAGTTCTTC
TRBJ1-5 | TRBV5-1 | - | - | CASREVQPQHF | TGCGCCAGCAGAGAGGTCCAGCCCCAGCATTTT
TRBJ2-5 | TRBV6-1 | - | once | CASSDGEPQETQYF | TGTGCCAGCAGTGACGGAGAACCCCAAGAGACCCAGTACTTC
TRBJ2-2 | TRBV6-1 | - | - | CASSEGRVAGELFF | TGTGCCAGCAGTGAAGGGCGGGTTGCCGGGGAGCTGTTTTTT
TRBJ2-7 | TRBV6-5 | - | - | CASSYSRQGLYEQYF | TGTGCCAGCAGTTACTCCCGGCAGGGGCTCTACGAGCAGTACTTC
TRBJ2-7 | TRBV20-1 | TRBD2 | - | CSASDQRGRYEQYF | TGCAGTGCTAGTGACCAGCGGGGGCGCTACGAGCAGTACTTC
TRBJ2-2 | TRBV3-1/TRBV3-2 | - | - | CASSQVPGIRLDGELFF | TGTGCCAGCAGCCAAGTACCCGGGATTAGGCTTGACGGGGAGCTGTTTTTT
TRBJ2-5 | TRBV5-6 | TRBD1 | - | CASSLKGQGAVETQYF | TGTGCCAGCAGCTTAAAAGGACAGGGGGCGGTGGAGACCCAGTACTTC
TRBJ1-3 | TRBV19 | - | - | CASSIGHRTAGNTIYF | TGTGCCAGTAGTATAGGACACAGAACCGCGGGAAACACCATATATTTT